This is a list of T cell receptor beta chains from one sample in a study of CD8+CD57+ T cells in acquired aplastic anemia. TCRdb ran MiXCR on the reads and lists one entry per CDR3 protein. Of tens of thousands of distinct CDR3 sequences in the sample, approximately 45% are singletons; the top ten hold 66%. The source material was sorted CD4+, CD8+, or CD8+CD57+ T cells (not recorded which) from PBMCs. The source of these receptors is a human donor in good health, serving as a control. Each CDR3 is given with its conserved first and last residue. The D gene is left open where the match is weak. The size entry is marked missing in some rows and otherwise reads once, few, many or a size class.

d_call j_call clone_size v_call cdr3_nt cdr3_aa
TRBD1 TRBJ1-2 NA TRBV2 TGTGCCAGCAGTGACACAGGGGGCAACTATGGCTACACCTTC CASSDTGGNYGYTF
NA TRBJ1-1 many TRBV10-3 TGTGCCATCAGTGATGTAGGGTTGGCAATGAACACTGAAGCTTTCTTT CAISDVGLAMNTEAFF
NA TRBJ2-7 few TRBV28 TGTGCCAGCAGTTTATCTGTCCCGGAATACGAGCAGTACTTC CASSLSVPEYEQYF
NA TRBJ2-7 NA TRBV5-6 TGTGCCAGCAGCTTTGTATCACAGAGTTCACTCGAGCAGTACTTC CASSFVSQSSLEQYF
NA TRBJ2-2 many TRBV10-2 TGCGCCAGCAGTGAGGGGGCCGGGGAGCTGTTTTTT CASSEGAGELFF
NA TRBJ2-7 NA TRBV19 TGTGCCAGTAGTGCCCGACTAGGACCGGGCTACGAGCAGTACTTC CASSARLGPGYEQYF
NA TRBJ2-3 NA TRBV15 TGTGCCACCAGCAGAGATTGGGGGCGGGTCACAGATACGCAGTATTTT CATSRDWGRVTDTQYF
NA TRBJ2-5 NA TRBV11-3 TGTGCCAGCAGCCCGCCCATCCAAGAGACCCAGTACTTC CASSPPIQETQYF
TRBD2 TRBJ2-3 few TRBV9 TGTGCCAGCTGCGTAGGCGGGGGAACAGATACGCAGTATTTT CASCVGGGTDTQYF
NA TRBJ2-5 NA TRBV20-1 TGCAGTGCTAGGGTCAGGGGGACCCAGTACTTC CSARVRGTQYF
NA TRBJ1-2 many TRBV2 TGTGCCAGCAGTGATTGGTCGCAGGAGAACTATGGCTACACCTTC CASSDWSQENYGYTF
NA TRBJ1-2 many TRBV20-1 TGCAGTGCTAGCGCCAGGGGTGTCTATGGCTACACCTTC CSASARGVYGYTF
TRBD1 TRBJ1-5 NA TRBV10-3 TGTGCCATCAGTGAGGTGGACAGGGGCAACGAGCATTTT CAISEVDRGNEHF
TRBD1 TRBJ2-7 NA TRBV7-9 TGTGCCAGCAGCCCGGGACAGGGTGTGGACGAGCAGTACTTC CASSPGQGVDEQYF
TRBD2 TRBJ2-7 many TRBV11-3 TGTGCCAGCAGCCCTCCACTAGCGGGAAAGGGGATGCAGTACTTC CASSPPLAGKGMQYF
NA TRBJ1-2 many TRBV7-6 TGTGCCAGCAGCTCAGCGCGGGGGGATGGCTACACCTTC CASSSARGDGYTF
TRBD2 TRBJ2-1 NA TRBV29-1 TGCAGCGTTGAGGGGACTAGCGGGAGTGATGAGCAGTTCTTC CSVEGTSGSDEQFF
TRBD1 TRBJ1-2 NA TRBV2 TGTGCCAGCAGTGAATGGCCCGGGACAGGCAACTATGGCTACACCTTC CASSEWPGTGNYGYTF
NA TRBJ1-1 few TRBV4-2 TGTGCCAGCAGCCAAGAAGGGTCAGGGCTTGAGGGCACTGAAGCTTTCTTT CASSQEGSGLEGTEAFF
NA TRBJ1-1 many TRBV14 TGTGCCAGCAGCCATCAGGCTAGGAACACTGAAGCTTTCTTT CASSHQARNTEAFF